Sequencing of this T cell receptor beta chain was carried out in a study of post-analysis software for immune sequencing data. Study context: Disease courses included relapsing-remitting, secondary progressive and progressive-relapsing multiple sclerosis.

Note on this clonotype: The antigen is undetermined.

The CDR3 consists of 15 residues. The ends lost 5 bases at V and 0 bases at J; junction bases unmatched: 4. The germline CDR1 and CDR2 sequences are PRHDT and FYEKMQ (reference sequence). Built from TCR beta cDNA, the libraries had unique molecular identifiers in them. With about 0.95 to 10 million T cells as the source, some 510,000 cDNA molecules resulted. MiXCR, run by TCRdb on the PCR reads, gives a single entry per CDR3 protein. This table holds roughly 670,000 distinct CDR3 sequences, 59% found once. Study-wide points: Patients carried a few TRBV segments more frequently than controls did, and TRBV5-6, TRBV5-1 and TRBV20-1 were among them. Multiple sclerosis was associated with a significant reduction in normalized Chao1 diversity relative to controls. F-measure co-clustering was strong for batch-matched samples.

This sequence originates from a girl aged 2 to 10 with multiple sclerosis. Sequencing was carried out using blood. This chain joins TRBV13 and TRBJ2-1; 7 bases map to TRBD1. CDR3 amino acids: CASSEGQSSYNEQFF. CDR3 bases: TGTGCCAGCAGCGAGGGACAGAGCTCCTACAATGAGCAGTTCTTC.